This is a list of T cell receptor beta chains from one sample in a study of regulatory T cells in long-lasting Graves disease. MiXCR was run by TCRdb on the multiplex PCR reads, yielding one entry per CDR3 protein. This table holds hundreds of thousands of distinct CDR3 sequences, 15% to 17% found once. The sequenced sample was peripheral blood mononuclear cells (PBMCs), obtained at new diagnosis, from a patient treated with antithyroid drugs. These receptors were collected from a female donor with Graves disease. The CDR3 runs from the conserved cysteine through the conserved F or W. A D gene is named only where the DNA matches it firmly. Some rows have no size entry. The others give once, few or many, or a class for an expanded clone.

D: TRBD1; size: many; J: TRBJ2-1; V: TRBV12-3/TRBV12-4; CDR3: CASLPGYVPGQGLGAFTIPVQFF; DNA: TGTGCCAGCCTGCCCGGATACGTCCCGGGACAGGGTTTAGGAGCATTCACCATTCCCGTGCAGTTCTTC
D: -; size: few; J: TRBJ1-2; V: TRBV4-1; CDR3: CASSHPERGYTF; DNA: TGCGCCAGCAGCCATCCCGAGCGGGGCTACACCTTC
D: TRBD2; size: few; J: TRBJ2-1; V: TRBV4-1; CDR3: CASSHRSGGASYNEQFF; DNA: TGCGCCAGCAGCCACCGTAGCGGGGGGGCCTCCTACAATGAGCAGTTCTTC
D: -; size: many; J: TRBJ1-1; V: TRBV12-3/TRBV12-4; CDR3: CATGYSRKNTEAFF; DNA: TGTGCCACCGGATACAGCAGGAAGAACACTGAAGCTTTCTTT
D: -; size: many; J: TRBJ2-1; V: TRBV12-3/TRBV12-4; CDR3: CASSLAGQISYNEQFF; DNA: TGTGCCAGCAGTTTAGCAGGACAGATCTCCTACAATGAGCAGTTCTTC
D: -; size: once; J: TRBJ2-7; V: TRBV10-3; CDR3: CAISDPGQISYEQYF; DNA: TGTGCCATCAGTGATCCCGGACAGATCTCCTACGAGCAGTACTTC
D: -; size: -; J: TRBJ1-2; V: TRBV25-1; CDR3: CASRGGSRGYTF; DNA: TGTGCCAGCAGGGGTGGCAGTAGAGGCTACACCTTC
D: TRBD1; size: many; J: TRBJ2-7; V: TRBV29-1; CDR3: CSVEALGQPYEQYF; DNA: TGCAGCGTTGAAGCCTTGGGACAGCCCTACGAGCAGTACTTC
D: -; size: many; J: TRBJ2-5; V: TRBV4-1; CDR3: CASSQDLGARETQYF; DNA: TGCGCCAGCAGCCAAGATCTGGGGGCGCGGGAGACCCAGTACTTC
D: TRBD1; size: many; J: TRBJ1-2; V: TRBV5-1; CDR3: CASSSGQADGYTF; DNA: TGCGCCAGCAGCTCCGGACAGGCCGATGGCTACACCTTC
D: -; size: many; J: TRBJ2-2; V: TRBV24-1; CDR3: CATSDRTNTGELFF; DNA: TGTGCCACCAGTGATCGAACGAACACCGGGGAGCTGTTTTTT
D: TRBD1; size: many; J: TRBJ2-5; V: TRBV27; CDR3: CASSLRGPGTQYF; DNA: TGTGCCAGCAGTCTAAGGGGGCCCGGTACCCAGTACTTC
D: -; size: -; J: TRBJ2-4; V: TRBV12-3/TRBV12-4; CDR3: CASSIRTRAVAAKNIQYF; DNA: TGTGCCAGCAGCATAAGGACCCGCGCGGTAGCGGCCAAAAACATTCAGTACTTC
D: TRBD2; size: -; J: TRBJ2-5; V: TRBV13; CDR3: CASSPGLAGLETQYF; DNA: TGTGCCAGCAGCCCGGGACTAGCGGGTCTAGAGACCCAGTACTTC
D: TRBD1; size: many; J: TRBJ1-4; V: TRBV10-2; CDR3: CASSESGGRGDEKLFF; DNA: TGCGCCAGCAGTGAGTCTGGCGGCAGGGGGGATGAAAAACTGTTTTTT
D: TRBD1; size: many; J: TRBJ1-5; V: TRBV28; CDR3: CASSKGQISNQPQHF; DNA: TGTGCCAGCAGTAAGGGACAGATTAGCAATCAGCCCCAGCATTTT
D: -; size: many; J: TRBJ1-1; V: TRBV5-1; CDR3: CASSPEAANTEAFF; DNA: TGCGCCAGCAGCCCGGAGGCGGCGAACACTGAAGCTTTCTTT
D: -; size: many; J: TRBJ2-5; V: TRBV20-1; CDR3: CSASGGAQETQYF; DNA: TGCAGTGCTAGTGGGGGAGCACAAGAGACCCAGTACTTC
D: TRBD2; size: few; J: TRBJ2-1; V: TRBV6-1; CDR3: CASSEGSGSDNEQFF; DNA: TGTGCCAGCAGTGAAGGGAGCGGGAGTGACAATGAGCAGTTCTTC
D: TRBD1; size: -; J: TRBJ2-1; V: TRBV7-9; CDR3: CASSSPGQGISEEQFF; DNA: TGTGCCAGCAGCTCACCGGGACAGGGGATCTCAGAAGAGCAGTTCTTC
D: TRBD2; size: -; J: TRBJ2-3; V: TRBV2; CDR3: CASSEAPGGPSATQYF; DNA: TGTGCCAGCAGTGAAGCTCCGGGAGGGCCATCGGCTACGCAGTATTTT
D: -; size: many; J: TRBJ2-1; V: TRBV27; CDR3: CASSLGGSEQFF; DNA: TGTGCCAGCAGTTTGGGGGGCTCTGAGCAGTTCTTC
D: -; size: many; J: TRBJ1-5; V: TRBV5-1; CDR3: CASSLGGNGNQPQHF; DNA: TGCGCCAGCAGCTTGGGCGGTAATGGGAATCAGCCCCAGCATTTT
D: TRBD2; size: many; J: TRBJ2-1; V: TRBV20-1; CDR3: CSASGGARYNEQFF; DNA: TGCAGTGCTTCGGGGGGGGCGCGATACAATGAGCAGTTCTTC
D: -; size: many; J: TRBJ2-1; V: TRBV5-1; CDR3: CASSVLGNNEQFF; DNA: TGCGCCAGCAGCGTTCTTGGGAACAATGAGCAGTTCTTC
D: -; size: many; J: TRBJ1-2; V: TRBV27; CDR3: CASSLPTVKNYGYTF; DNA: TGTGCCAGCAGTCTCCCGACAGTAAAGAACTATGGCTACACCTTC
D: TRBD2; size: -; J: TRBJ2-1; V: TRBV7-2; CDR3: CASRPQRGNSYNEQFF; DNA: TGTGCCAGCAGACCTCAGCGGGGGAACTCCTACAATGAGCAGTTCTTC
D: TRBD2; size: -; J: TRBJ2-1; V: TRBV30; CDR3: CAWIGGGYNEQFF; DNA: TGTGCCTGGATTGGCGGGGGTTACAATGAGCAGTTCTTC
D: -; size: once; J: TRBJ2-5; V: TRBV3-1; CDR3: CASSSRGAGSQETQYF; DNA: TGTGCCAGCAGCTCGAGGGGGGCGGGATCCCAAGAGACCCAGTACTTC
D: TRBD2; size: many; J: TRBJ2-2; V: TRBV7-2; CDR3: CASSLQKGRGLNTGELFF; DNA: TGTGCCAGCAGCTTACAGAAAGGGAGGGGATTGAACACCGGGGAGCTGTTTTTT
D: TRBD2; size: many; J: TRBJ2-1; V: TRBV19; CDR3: CASSTGLAGVGEQFF; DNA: TGTGCCAGTAGTACGGGACTAGCGGGAGTGGGTGAGCAGTTCTTC
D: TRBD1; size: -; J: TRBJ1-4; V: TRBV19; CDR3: CASSIIRTGTTANEKLFF; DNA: TGTGCCAGTAGTATAATAAGGACAGGGACCACGGCTAATGAAAAACTGTTTTTT
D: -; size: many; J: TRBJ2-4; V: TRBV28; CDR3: CASSDPTLAKNIQYF; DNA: TGTGCCAGCAGTGACCCTACACTAGCCAAAAACATTCAGTACTTC
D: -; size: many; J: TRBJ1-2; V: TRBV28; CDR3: CASSQGSGHYGYTF; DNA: TGTGCCAGCAGTCAGGGATCTGGGCACTATGGCTACACCTTC
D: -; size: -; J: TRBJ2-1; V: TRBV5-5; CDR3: CASSLEPRQAGEQFF; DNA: TGTGCCAGCAGCTTGGAACCGAGACAGGCGGGTGAGCAGTTCTTC
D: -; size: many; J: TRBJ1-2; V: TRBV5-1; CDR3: CASSQGTDINYGYTF; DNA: TGCGCCAGCAGCCAAGGGACTGATATAAACTATGGCTACACCTTC
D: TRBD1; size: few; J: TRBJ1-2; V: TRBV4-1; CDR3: CASSQPGQRYGYTF; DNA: TGCGCCAGCAGCCAGCCGGGACAGCGCTATGGCTACACCTTC
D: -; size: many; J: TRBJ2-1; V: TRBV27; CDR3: CASSPREGSEQFF; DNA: TGTGCCAGCAGTCCCCGCGAGGGGAGTGAGCAGTTCTTC
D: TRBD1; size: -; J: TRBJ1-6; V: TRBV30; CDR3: CAWSIGGQGYSPLHF; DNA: TGTGCCTGGAGTATTGGGGGACAGGGTTATTCACCCCTCCACTTT
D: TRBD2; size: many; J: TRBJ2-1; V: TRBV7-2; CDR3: CASSFVAGRNEQFF; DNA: TGTGCCAGCAGCTTCGTAGCGGGACGCAATGAGCAGTTCTTC
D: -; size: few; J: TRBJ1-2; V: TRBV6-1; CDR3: CASSERVGYTF; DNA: TGTGCCAGCAGTGAAAGGGTGGGCTACACCTTC
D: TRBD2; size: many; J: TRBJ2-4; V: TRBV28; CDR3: CASSQGGRGDKNIQYF; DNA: TGTGCCAGCAGTCAGGGAGGGAGGGGTGACAAAAACATTCAGTACTTC
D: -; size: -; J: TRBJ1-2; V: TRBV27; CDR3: CASSFVNSPGYTF; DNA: TGTGCCAGCAGTTTTGTCAATTCGCCGGGCTACACCTTC
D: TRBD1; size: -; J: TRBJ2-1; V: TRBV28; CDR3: CASRQGHQGEQFF; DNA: TGTGCCAGCAGACAGGGGCACCAGGGTGAGCAGTTCTTC
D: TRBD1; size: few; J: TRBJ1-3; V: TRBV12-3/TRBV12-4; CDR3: CASRRWGAGTGDGNTIYF; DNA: TGTGCCAGCAGACGTTGGGGAGCCGGGACAGGGGATGGAAACACCATATATTTT
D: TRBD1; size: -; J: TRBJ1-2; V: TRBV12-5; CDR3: CASGLSPGQGSSSYTF; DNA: TGTGCTAGTGGTTTGTCTCCGGGACAGGGGAGCTCTAGCTACACCTTC
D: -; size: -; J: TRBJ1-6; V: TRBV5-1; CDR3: CASSMVEGEPYNSPLHF; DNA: TGCGCCAGCTCGATGGTAGAAGGGGAGCCCTATAATTCACCCCTCCACTTT
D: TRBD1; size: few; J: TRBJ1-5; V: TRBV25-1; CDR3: CASSGTGTGNSNQPQHF; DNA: TGTGCCAGCAGTGGGACCGGGACAGGGAATAGCAATCAGCCCCAGCATTTT
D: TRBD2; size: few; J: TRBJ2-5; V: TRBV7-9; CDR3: CASSLWGGDETQYF; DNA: TGTGCCAGCAGCCTGTGGGGGGGAGACGAGACCCAGTACTTC
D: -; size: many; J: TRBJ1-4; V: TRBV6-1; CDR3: CASSEIPRVATNEKLFF; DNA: TGTGCCAGCAGTGAAATACCCCGAGTTGCAACTAATGAAAAACTGTTTTTT
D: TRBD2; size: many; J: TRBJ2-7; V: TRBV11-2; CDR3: CASSLDLAGVYEQYF; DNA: TGTGCCAGCAGCTTAGATTTGGCGGGAGTCTACGAGCAGTACTTC
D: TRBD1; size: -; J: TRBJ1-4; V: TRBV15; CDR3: CATSRLPDRAEEKLFF; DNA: TGTGCCACCAGCAGACTTCCTGACAGGGCCGAGGAAAAACTGTTTTTT
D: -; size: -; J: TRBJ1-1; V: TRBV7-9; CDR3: CASSYHKTEAFF; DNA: TGTGCCAGCAGCTACCACAAAACTGAAGCTTTCTTT
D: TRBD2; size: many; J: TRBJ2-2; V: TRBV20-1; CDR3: CSARDSSTSGANTGELFF; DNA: TGCAGTGCTAGAGATAGCTCTACTAGCGGGGCGAACACCGGGGAGCTGTTTTTT
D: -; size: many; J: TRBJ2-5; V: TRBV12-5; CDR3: CASGPGHYQYQETQYF; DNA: TGTGCTAGTGGTCCGGGGCACTACCAGTACCAAGAGACCCAGTACTTC
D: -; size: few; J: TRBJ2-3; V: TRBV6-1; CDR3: CASSESHSTDTQYF; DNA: TGTGCCAGCAGTGAAAGTCACTCTACAGATACGCAGTATTTT
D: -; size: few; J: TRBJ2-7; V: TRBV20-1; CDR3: CSAPRPGGYEQYF; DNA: TGCAGTGCCCCACGGCCGGGCGGCTACGAGCAGTACTTC
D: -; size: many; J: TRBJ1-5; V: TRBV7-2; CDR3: CASSRQSNQPQHF; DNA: TGTGCCAGCAGCCGGCAGAGCAATCAGCCCCAGCATTTT